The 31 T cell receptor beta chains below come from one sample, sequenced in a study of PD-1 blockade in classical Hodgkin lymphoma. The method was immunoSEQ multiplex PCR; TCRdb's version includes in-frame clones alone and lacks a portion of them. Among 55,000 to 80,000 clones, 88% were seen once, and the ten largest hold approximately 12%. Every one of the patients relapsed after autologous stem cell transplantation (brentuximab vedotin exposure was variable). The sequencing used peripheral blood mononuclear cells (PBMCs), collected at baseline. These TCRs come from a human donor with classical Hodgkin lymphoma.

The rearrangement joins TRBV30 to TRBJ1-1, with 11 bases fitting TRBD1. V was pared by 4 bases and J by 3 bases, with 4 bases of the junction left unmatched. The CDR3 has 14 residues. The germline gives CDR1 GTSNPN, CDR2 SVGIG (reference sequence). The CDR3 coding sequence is TGTGCCTGGAAAACGGACAGGGGGCACACTGAAGCTTTCTTT. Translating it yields CAWKTDRGHTEAFF.

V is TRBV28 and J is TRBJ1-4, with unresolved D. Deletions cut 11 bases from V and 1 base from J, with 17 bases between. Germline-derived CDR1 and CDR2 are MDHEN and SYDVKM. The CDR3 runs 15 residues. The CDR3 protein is CAPYEAGQTNEKLFF. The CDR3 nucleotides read TGTGCCCCTTATGAGGCCGGCCAAACTAATGAAAAACTGTTTTTT. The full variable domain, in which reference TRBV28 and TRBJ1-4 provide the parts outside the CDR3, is DVKVTQSSRYLVKRTGEKVFLECVQDMDHENMFWYRQDPGLGLRLIYFSYDVKMKEKGDIPEGYSVSREKKERFSLILESASTNQTSMYLCAPYEAGQTNEKLFFGSGTQLSVL.

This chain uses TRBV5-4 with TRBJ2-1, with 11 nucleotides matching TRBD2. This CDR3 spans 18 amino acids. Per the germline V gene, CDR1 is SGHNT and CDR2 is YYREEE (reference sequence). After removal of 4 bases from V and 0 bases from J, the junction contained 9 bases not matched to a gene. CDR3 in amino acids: CASSALAGGASSYNEQFF. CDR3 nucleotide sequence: TGTGCCAGCAGCGCTCTAGCGGGGGGAGCCTCCTCCTACAATGAGCAGTTCTTC.

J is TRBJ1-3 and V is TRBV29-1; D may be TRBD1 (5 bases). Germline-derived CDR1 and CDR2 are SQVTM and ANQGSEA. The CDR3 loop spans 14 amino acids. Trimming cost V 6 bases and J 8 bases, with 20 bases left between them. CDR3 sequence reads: CSVTTGTEWDTIYF. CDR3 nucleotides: TGCAGCGTAACCACCGGGACGGAGTGGGACACCATATATTTT. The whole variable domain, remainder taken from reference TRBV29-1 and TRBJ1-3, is SAVISQKPSRDICQRGTSLTIQCQVDSQVTMMFWYRQQPGQSLTLIATANQGSEATYESGFVIDKFPISRPNLTFSTLTVSNMSPEDSSIYLCSVTTGTEWDTIYFGEGSWLTVV.

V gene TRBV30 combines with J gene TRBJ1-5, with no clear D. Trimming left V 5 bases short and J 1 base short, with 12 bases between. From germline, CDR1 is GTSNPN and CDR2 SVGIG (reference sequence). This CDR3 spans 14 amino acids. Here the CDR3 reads CAWGRLLSNQPQHF. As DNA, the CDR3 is TGTGCCTGGGGTCGGCTTTTGAGCAATCAGCCCCAGCATTTT.

The CDR3 here is CASSVAGGWDKNIQYF. The DNA of the CDR3 is TGTGCCAGCAGCGTAGCTGGGGGGTGGGACAAAAACATTCAGTACTTC. The chain has TRBV9 and TRBJ2-4; TRBD2 might be the D (6 bases). The ends were cut back, 0 bases at V and 3 bases at J, with 13 bases in the middle. From germline, CDR1 is SGDLS and CDR2 YYNGEE. This CDR3 has 16 residues.

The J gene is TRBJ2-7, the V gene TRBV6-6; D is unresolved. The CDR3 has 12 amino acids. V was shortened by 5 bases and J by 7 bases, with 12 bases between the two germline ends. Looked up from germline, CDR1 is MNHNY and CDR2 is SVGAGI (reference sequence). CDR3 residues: CASSNPAGEQYF. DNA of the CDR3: TGTGCCAGCAGTAATCCTGCTGGAGAGCAGTACTTC.

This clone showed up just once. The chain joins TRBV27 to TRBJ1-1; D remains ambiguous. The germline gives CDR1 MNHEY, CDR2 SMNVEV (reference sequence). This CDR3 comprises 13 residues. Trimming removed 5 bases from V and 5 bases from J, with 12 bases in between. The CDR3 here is CASSRYKETEAFF. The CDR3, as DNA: TGTGCCAGCAGTCGATACAAGGAAACTGAAGCTTTCTTT.

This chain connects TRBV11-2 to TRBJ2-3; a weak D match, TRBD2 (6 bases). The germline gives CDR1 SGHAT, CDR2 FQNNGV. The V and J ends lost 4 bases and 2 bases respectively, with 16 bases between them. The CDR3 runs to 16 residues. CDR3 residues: CASSSGTSYYTDTQYF. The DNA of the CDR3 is TGTGCCAGCAGCTCTGGGACTTCCTACTACACAGATACGCAGTATTTT.

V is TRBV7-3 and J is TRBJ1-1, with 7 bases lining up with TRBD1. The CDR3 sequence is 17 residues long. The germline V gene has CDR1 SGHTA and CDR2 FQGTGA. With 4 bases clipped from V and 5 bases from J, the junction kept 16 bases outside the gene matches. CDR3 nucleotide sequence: TGTGCCAGCAGCTCTCGTAAAGACAGGGAAGAGAGAACTGAAGCTTTCTTT. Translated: CASSSRKDREERTEAFF.

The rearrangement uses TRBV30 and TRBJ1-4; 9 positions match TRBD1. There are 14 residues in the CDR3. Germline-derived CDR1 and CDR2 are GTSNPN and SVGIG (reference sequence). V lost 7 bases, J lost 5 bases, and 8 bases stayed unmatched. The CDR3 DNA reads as TGTGCCTTGGACAGGGGACTGGAAAATGAAAAACTGTTTTTT. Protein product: CALDRGLENEKLFF.

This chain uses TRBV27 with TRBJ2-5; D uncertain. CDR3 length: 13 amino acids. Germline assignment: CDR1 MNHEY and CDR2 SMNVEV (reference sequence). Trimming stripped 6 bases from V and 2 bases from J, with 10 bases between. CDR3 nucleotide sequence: TGTGCCAGCAGCGCCTGGAGTCAAGAGACCCAGTACTTC. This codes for CASSAWSQETQYF.

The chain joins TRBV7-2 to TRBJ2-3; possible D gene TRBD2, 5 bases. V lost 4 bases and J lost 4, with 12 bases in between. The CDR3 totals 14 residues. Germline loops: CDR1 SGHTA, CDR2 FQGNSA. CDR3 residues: CASSSGLLADTQYF. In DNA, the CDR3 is TGTGCCAGCAGCTCAGGACTGTTGGCAGATACGCAGTATTTT.

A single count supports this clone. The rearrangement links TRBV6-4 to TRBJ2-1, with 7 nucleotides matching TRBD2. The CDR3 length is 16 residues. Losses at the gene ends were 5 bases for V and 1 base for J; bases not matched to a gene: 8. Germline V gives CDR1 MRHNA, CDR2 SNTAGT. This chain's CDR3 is CASSMSGATSYNEQFF. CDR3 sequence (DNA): TGTGCCAGCAGTATGAGCGGGGCCACTTCCTACAATGAGCAGTTCTTC.

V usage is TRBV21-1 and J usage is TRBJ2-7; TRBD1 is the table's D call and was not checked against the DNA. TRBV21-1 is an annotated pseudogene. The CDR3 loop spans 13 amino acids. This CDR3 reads CASIGQGPDEQYF. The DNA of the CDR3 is TGTGCCAGCATCGGACAGGGGCCCGACGAGCAGTACTTC.

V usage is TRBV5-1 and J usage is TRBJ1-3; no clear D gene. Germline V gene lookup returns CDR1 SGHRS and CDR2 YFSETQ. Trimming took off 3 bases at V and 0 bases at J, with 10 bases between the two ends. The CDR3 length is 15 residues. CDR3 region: CASSSPASSGNTIYF. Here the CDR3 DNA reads TGCGCCAGCAGCTCACCGGCGAGCTCTGGAAACACCATATATTTT.

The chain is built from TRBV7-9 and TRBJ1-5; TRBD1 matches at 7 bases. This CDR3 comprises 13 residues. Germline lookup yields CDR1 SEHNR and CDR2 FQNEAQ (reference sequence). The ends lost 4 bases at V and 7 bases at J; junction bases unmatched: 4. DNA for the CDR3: TGTGCCAGCAGCTCCAGGGGGGGACAGCCCCAGCATTTT. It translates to CASSSRGGQPQHF.

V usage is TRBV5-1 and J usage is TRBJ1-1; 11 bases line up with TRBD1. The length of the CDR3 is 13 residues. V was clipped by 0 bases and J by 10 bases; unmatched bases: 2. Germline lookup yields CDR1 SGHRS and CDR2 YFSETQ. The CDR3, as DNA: TGCGCCAGCAGCTTGGGGACAGGGGGCGCAGCTTTCTTT. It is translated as CASSLGTGGAAFF.

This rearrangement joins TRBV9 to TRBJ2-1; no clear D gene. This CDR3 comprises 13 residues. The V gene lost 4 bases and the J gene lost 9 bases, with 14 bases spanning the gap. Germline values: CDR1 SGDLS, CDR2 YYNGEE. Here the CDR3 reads CASSPLSVVEQFF. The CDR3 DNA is TGTGCCAGCAGCCCTCTAAGTGTCGTTGAGCAGTTCTTC.

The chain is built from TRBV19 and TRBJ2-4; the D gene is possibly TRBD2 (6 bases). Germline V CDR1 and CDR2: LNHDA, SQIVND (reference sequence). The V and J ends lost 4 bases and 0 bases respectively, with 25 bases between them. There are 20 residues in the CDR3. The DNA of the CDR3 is TGTGCCAGTAGTAGGTCGCCGGGGGATGCCCGACGCCTAGCCAAAAACATTCAGTACTTC. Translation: CASSRSPGDARRLAKNIQYF. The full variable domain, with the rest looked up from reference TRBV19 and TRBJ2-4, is DGGITQSPKYLFRKEGQNVTLSCEQNLNHDAMYWYRQDPGQGLRLIYYSQIVNDFQKGDIAEGYSVSREKKESFPLTVTSAQKNPTAFYLCASSRSPGDARRLAKNIQYFGAGTRLSVL.

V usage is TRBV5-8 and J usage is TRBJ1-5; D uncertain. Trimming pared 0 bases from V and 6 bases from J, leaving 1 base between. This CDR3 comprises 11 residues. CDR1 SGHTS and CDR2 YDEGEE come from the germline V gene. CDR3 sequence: CASSLGQPQHF. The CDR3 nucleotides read TGTGCCAGCAGCTTGGGTCAGCCCCAGCATTTT.

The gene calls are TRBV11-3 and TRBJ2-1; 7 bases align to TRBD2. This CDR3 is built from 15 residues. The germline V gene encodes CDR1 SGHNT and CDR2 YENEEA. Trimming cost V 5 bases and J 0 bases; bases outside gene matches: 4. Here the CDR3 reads CASSRGGSSYNEQFF. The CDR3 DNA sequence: TGTGCCAGCAGCCGCGGGGGTAGCTCCTACAATGAGCAGTTCTTC.

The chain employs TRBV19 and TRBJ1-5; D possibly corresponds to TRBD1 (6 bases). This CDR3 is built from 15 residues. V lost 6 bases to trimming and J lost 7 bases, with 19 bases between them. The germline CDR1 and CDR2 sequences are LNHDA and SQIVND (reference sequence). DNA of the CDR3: TGTGCCAGTAGCCCCTCGGGGGCCCCCTCCCAGCCCCAGCATTTT. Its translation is CASSPSGAPSQPQHF.

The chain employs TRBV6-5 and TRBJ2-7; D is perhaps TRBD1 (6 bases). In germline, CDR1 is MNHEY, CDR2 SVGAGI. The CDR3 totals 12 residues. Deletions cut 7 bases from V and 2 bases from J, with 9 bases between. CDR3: CASKNRAYEQYF. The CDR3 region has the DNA TGTGCCAGCAAAAACAGGGCCTACGAGCAGTACTTC.

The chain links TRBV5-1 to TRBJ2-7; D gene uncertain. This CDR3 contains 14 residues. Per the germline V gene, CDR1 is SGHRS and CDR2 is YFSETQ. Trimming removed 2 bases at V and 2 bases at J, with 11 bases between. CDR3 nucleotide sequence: TGCGCCAGCAGCTTACGGGTGGGCACCTACGAGCAGTACTTC. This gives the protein CASSLRVGTYEQYF.

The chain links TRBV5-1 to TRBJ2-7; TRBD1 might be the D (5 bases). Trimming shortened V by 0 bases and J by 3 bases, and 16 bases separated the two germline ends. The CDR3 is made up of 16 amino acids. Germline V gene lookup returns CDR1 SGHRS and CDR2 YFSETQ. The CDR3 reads CASSLVDSRANYEQYF. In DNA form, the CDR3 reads TGCGCCAGCAGCTTGGTGGATAGCAGGGCCAACTACGAGCAGTACTTC. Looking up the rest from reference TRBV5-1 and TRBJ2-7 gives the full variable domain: KAGVTQTPRYLIKTRGQQVTLSCSPISGHRSVSWYQQTPGQGLQFLFEYFSETQRNKGNFPGRFSGRQFSNSRSEMNVSTLELGDSALYLCASSLVDSRANYEQYFGPGTRLTVT.

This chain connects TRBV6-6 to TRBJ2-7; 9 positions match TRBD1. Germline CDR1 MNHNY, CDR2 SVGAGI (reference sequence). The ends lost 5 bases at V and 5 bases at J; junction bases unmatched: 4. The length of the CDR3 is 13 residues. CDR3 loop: CASSLQGADEQYF. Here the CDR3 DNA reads TGTGCCAGCAGTCTACAGGGGGCTGACGAGCAGTACTTC.

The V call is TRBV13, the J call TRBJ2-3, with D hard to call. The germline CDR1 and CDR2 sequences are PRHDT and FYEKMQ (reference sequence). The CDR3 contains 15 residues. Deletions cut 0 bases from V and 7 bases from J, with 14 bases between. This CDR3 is CASSLGAGYGNTQYF. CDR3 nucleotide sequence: TGTGCCAGCAGCTTAGGCGCTGGGTATGGCAATACGCAGTATTTT.

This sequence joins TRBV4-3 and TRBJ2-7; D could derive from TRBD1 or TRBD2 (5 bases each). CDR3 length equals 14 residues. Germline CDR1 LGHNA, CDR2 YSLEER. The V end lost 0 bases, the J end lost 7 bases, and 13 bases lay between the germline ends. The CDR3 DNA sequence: TGCGCCAGCAGCCAAGATTCGGGGCGGGCTGAGCAGTACTTC. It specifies CASSQDSGRAEQYF.

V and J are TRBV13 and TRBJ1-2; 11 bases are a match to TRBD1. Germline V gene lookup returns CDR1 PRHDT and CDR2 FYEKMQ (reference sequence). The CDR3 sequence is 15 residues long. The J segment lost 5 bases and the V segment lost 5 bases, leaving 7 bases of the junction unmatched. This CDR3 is CASSADRGRIYGYTF. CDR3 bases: TGTGCCAGCAGCGCGGACAGGGGGCGCATATATGGCTACACCTTC.

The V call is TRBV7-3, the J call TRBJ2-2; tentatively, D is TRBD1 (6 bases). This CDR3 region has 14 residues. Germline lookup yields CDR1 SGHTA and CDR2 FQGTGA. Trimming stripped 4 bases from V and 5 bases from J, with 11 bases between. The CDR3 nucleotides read TGTGCCAGCAGCTCCCAGGGGTGGACCGGGGAGCTGTTTTTT. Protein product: CASSSQGWTGELFF.